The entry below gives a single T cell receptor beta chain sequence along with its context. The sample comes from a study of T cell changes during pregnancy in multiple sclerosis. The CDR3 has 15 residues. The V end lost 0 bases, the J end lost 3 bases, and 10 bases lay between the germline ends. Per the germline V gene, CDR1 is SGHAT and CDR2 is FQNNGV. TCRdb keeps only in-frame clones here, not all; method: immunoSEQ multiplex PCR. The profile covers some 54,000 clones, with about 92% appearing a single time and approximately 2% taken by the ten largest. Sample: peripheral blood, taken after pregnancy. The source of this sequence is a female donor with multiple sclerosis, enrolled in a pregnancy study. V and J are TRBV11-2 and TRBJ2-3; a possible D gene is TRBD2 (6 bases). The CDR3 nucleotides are TGTGCCAGCAGCTTAGATGGGAGCGGGACAGATACGCAGTATTTT. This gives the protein CASSLDGSGTDTQYF.